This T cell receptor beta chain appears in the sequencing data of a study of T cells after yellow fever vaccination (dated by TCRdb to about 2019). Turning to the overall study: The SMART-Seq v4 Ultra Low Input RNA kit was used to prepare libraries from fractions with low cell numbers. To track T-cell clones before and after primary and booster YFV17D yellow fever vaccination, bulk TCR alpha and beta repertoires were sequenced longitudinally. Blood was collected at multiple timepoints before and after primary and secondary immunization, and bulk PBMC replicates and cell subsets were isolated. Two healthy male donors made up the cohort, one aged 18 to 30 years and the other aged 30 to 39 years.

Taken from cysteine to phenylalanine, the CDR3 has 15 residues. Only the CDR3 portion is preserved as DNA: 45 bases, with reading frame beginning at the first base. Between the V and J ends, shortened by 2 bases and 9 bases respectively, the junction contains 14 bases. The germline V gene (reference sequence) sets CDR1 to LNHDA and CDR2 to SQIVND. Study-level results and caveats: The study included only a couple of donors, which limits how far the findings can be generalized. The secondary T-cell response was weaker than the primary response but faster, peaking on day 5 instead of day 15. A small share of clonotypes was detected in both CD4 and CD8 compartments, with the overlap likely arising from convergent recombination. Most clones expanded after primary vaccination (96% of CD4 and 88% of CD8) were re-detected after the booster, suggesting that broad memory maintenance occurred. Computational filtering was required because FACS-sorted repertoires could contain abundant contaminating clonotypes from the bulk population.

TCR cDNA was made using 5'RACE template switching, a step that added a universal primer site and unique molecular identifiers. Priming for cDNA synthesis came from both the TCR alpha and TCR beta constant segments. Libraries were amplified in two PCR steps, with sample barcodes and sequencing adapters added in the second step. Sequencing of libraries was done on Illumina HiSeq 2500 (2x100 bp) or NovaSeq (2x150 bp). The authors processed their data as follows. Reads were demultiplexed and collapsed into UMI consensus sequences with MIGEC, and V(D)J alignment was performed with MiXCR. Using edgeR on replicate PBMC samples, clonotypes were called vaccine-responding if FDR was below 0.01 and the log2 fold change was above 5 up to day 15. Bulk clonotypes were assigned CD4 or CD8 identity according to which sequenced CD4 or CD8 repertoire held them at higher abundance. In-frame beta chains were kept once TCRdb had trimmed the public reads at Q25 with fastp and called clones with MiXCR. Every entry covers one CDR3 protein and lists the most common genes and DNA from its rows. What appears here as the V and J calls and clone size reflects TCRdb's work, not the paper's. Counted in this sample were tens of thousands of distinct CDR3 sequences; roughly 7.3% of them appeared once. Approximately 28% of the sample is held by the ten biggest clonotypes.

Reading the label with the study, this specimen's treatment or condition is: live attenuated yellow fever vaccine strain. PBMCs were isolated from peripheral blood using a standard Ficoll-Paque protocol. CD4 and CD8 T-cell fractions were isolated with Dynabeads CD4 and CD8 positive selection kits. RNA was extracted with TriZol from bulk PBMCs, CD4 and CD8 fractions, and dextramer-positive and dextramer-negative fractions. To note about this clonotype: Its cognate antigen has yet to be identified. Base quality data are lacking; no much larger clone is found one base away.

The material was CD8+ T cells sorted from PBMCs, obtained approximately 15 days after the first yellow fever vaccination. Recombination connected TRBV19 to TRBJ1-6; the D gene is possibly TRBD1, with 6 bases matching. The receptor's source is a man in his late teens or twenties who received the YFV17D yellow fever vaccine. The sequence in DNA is TGTGCCAGTAGTATACGTACGGGGGCGAGTTCACCCCTCCACTTT. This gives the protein CASSIRTGASSPLHF.